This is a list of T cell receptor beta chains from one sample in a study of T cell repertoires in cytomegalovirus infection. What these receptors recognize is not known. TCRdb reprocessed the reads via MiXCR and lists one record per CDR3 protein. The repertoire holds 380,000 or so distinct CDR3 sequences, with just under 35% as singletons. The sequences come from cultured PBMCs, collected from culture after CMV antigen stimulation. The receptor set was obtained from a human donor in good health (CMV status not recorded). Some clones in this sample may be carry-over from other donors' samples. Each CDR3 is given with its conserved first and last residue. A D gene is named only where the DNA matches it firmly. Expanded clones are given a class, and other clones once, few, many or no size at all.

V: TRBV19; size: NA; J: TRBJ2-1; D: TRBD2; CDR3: CASSMDRASGFYNEQFF; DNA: TGTGCCAGTAGTATGGACCGCGCTAGCGGGTTCTACAATGAGCAGTTCTTC
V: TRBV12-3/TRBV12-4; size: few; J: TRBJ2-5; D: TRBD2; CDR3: CASSFAAGGETQYF; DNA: TGTGCCAGCAGTTTTGCGGCGGGGGGAGAGACCCAGTACTTC
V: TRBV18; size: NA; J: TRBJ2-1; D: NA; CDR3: CASSAWGADNEQFF; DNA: TGTGCCAGCTCTGCGTGGGGGGCGGATAATGAGCAGTTCTTC
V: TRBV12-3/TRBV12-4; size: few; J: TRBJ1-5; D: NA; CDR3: CASSLRPVGNQPQHF; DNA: TGTGCCAGCAGTTTAAGGCCGGTCGGCAATCAGCCCCAGCATTTT
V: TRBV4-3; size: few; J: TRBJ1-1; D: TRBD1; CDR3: CASSPTLLDRGNTEAFF; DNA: TGCGCCAGCAGCCCGACCCTCCTCGACAGGGGCAACACTGAAGCTTTCTTT
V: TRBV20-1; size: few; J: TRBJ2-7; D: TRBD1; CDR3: CSARTGGGYEQYF; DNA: TGCAGTGCGCGGACAGGGGGAGGCTACGAGCAGTACTTC
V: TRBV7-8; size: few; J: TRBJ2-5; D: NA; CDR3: CASRTNAGTQETQYF; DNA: TGTGCCAGCAGAACGAACGCGGGAACTCAAGAGACCCAGTACTTC
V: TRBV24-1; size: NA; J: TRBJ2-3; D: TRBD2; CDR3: CATSDPQKGTSGRTDTQYF; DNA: TGTGCCACCAGTGATCCGCAGAAAGGGACTAGCGGGAGGACAGATACGCAGTATTTT
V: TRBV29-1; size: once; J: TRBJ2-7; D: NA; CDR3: CSVGDQPYEQYF; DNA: TGCAGCGTTGGTGATCAGCCGTACGAGCAGTACTTC
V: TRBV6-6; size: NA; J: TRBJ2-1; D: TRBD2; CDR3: CASSYPGLAGKNEQFF; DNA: TGTGCCAGCAGTTACCCGGGACTAGCGGGAAAGAATGAGCAGTTCTTC
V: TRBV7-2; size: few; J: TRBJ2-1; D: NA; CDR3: CASSLGLRTRSYNEQFF; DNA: TGTGCCAGCAGCTTAGGCCTGAGGACACGATCCTACAATGAGCAGTTCTTC
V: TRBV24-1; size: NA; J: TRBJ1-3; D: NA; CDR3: CATSTGGNTIYF; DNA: TGTGCCACCAGTACGGGGGGAAACACCATATATTTT
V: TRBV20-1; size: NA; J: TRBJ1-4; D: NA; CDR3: CSARGFQGRPGVNEKLFF; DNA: TGCAGTGCTAGAGGATTCCAGGGTCGCCCAGGGGTTAATGAAAAACTGTTTTTT
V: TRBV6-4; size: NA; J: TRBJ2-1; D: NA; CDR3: CASSDSIRGDYNEQFF; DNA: TGTGCCAGCAGTGACTCGATTCGCGGGGATTACAATGAGCAGTTCTTC
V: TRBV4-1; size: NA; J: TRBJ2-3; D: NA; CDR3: CASSQDWYSTDTQYF; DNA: TGCGCCAGCAGCCAAGATTGGTACAGCACAGATACGCAGTATTTT
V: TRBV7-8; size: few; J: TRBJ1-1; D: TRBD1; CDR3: CASSSPDRGNTEAFF; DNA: TGTGCCAGCAGCTCTCCTGACAGGGGCAACACTGAAGCTTTCTTT
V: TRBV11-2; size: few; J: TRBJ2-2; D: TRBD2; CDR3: CASSPGLAGGPANTGELFF; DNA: TGTGCCAGCAGCCCGGGACTAGCGGGAGGTCCCGCGAACACCGGGGAGCTGTTTTTT
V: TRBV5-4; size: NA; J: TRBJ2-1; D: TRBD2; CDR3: CASSLLARTSGSSYNEQFF; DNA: TGTGCCAGCAGCTTGTTGGCTAGGACTAGCGGGAGCTCCTACAATGAGCAGTTCTTC
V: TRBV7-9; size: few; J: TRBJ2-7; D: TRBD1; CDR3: CASSHRDRGPNEQYF; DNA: TGTGCCAGCAGCCACCGGGACAGGGGGCCAAACGAGCAGTACTTC
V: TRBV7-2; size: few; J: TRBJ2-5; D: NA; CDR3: CASSPRVYGSRETQYF; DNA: TGTGCCAGCAGCCCGCGGGTGTACGGGTCCCGGGAGACCCAGTACTTC
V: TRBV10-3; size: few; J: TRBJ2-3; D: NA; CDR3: CAISEFKGSTDTQYF; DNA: TGTGCCATCAGTGAGTTTAAGGGGAGTACAGATACGCAGTATTTT
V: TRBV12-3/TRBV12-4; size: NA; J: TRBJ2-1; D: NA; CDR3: CASSLTREQFF; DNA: TGTGCCAGCAGTCTAACTCGGGAGCAGTTCTTC
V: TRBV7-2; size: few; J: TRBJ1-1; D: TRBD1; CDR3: CASSPTGQGHTEAFF; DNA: TGTGCCAGCAGCCCTACGGGACAGGGACACACTGAAGCTTTCTTT
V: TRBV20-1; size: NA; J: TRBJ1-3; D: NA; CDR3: CSADPGPEGTIYF; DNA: TGCAGTGCTGACCCTGGGCCCGAAGGCACCATATATTTT
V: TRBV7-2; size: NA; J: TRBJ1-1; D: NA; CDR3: CASSKGAGGSPPENTEAFF; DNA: TGTGCCAGCAGCAAAGGGGCTGGGGGGAGCCCCCCCGAGAACACTGAAGCTTTCTTT
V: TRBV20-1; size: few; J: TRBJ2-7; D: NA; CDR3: CSASLASNYEQYF; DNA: TGCAGTGCTAGCTTAGCGAGCAACTACGAGCAGTACTTC
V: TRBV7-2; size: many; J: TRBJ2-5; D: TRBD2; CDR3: CASSNRLASQETQYF; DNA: TGTGCCAGCAGCAACCGACTAGCGTCCCAAGAGACCCAGTACTTC
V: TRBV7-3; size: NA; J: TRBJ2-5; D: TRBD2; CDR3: CASSLGTSGSSQETQYF; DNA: TGTGCCAGCAGCTTAGGGACTAGCGGTTCCAGCCAAGAGACCCAGTACTTC
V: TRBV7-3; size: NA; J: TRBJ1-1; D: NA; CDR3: CASSEQKNTEAFF; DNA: TGTGCCAGCAGCGAACAGAAGAACACTGAAGCTTTCTTT
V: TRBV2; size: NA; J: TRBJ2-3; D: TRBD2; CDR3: CASSDPTSGRARTQYF; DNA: TGTGCCAGCAGTGACCCGACTAGCGGGAGGGCCAGGACGCAGTATTTT
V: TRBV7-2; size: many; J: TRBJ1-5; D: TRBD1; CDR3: CASSPTGMGNQPQHF; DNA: TGTGCCAGCAGCCCGACAGGGATGGGCAATCAGCCCCAGCATTTT
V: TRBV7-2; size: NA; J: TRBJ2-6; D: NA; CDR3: CASRLTDSGANVLTF; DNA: TGTGCCAGCAGGCTGACGGACTCTGGGGCCAACGTCCTGACTTTC
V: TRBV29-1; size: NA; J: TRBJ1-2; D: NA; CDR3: CSALTRVYGYTF; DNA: TGCAGCGCCCTGACACGGGTATATGGCTACACCTTC
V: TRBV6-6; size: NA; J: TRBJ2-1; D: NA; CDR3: CASSYEAVQYNEQFF; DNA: TGTGCCAGCAGTTACGAGGCAGTACAGTACAATGAGCAGTTCTTC
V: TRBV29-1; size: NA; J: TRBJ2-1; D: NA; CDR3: CSGSYAYNEQFF; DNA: TGCAGCGGGAGTTACGCCTACAATGAGCAGTTCTTC
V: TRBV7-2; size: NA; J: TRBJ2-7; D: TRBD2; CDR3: CASSLASGYGTSGSSSYEQYF; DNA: TGTGCCAGCAGCTTAGCTTCTGGCTACGGGACTAGCGGAAGCTCCTCCTACGAGCAGTACTTC
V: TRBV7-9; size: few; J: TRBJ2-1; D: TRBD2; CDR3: CASSSGLAGGRGEQFF; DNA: TGTGCCAGCAGCTCCGGACTAGCGGGAGGACGGGGTGAGCAGTTCTTC
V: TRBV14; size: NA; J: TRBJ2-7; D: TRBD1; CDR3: CASSQVGTGGEQYF; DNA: TGTGCCAGCAGCCAAGTTGGGACAGGGGGCGAGCAGTACTTC
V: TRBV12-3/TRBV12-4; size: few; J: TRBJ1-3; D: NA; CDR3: CASSGVSGNTIYF; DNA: TGTGCCAGCAGTGGGGTCTCTGGAAACACCATATATTTT
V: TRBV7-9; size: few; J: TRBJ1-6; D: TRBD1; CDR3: CASSGWDRNSPLHF; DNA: TGTGCCAGCAGCGGCTGGGACAGGAATTCACCCCTCCACTTT